These 9 T cell receptor beta chains originate from one sample sequenced in a study of T-cell memory formation after mild COVID-19. TCRdb fed the 5' RACE reads into MiXCR, producing one record per CDR3 protein. The sample records a few hundred thousand distinct CDR3 sequences, approximately 15% being singletons. The sequenced material came from PBMCs or a T cell subset sorted from them (not recorded which). These receptors all come from a man aged 18-30 years who had mild COVID-19 (a few samples of this study predate the infection). Cell type and time point are not known.

This clonotype has just a few counts. This chain joins TRBV7-2 and TRBJ1-1; D unclear. The germline V gene has CDR1 SGHTA and CDR2 FQGNSA. The CDR3 loop spans 14 amino acids. Trimming removed 5 bases from V and 3 bases from J, with 13 bases in between. CDR3 region: CASSAPNRDTEAFF. In nucleotides, the CDR3 is TGTGCCAGCAGCGCCCCTAACCGGGACACTGAAGCTTTCTTT.

The chain combines TRBV9 with TRBJ1-5; TRBD1 is a possible D gene (5 bases). V was trimmed by 4 bases and J by 5 bases, leaving 16 bases between them. Germline CDR1 is SGDLS and CDR2 is YYNGEE. The CDR3 consists of 15 residues. CDR3 sequence: CASSPGYRGDQPQHF. The CDR3 DNA is TGTGCCAGCAGCCCTGGGTACCGAGGGGATCAGCCCCAGCATTTT.

To note about this clonotype: The final CDR3 position lacks the conserved phenylalanine or tryptophan, pointing to a likely read error. The chain employs TRBV6-2 or TRBV6-3 and TRBJ2-7; no clear D gene. This CDR3 spans 13 amino acids. Germline V lookup: CDR1 MNHEY, CDR2 SVGEGT. Between the trimmed V and J ends, which lost 5 bases and 3 bases, there was a span of 11 bases. CDR3: CASSHTPGYEQYA. The CDR3 DNA reads TGTGCCAGCAGTCACACCCCGGGCTACGAGCAGTACGCC.

The V call is TRBV2, the J call TRBJ1-1; no clear D gene. From germline, CDR1 is SNHLY and CDR2 FYNNEI. The CDR3 totals 13 residues. V was cut by 5 bases and J by 10 bases, with 17 bases left in between. This CDR3 reads CASSFESDTLAFF. The CDR3 coding sequence is TGTGCCAGCAGTTTTGAGTCCGACACCTTAGCTTTCTTT. The full variable domain, its missing parts supplied by reference TRBV2 and TRBJ1-1, is EPEVTQTPSHQVTQMGQEVILRCVPISNHLYFYWYRQILGQKVEFLVSFYNNEISEKSEIFDDQFSVERPDGSNFTLKIRSTKLEDSAMYFCASSFESDTLAFFGQGTRLTVV.

V and J are TRBV6-2 or TRBV6-3 and TRBJ1-1; no firm D call. V was trimmed by 10 bases and J by 11 bases, leaving 17 bases between them. This CDR3 comprises 11 residues. Germline V gene data show CDR1 as MNHEY and CDR2 as SVGEGT. CDR3 sequence (DNA): TGTGCCACCTCAAGAGGGTTGGAGGCTTTCTTT. It yields the protein CATSRGLEAFF.

The V and J genes are TRBV29-1 and TRBJ2-5; 16 bases align to TRBD2. After removal of 4 bases from V and 5 bases from J, the junction contained 16 bases not matched to a gene. CDR1 is SQVTM, CDR2 ANQGSEA, per germline. The CDR3 covers 19 residues. The CDR3 nucleotides read TGCAGCGTTGGGTCCTCCGGGACTAGCGGGGGGGCGAGTCCGGAGACCCAGTACTTC. Translation: CSVGSSGTSGGASPETQYF.

This clonotype was observed a handful of times. The chain links TRBV20-1 to TRBJ1-2; tentatively, D is TRBD1 (6 bases). V lost 6 bases and J lost 4, with 12 bases in between. The CDR3 sequence is 12 residues long. CDR1 is DFQATT and CDR2 is SNEGSKA in the germline V gene (reference sequence). For the CDR3, the DNA is TGCAGTGCACCGACAGGACTCTATGGCTACACCTTC. As protein: CSAPTGLYGYTF.

The chain joins TRBV18 to TRBJ2-3; 9 bases are a match to TRBD2. Germline CDR1 reads KGHSH; CDR2 reads LQKENI. V lost 2 bases to trimming and J lost 2 bases; unmatched junction nucleotides: 5. The CDR3 is made up of 16 amino acids. This CDR3 is CASSPVAGEFTDTQYF. CDR3 nucleotides: TGTGCCAGCTCACCAGTAGCGGGGGAATTCACAGATACGCAGTATTTT.

This clonotype was picked up a small number of times. Here the CDR3 DNA reads TGCAGTGCGCCCCGGATCACTGAAGCTTTCTTT. It encodes CSAPRITEAFF. The chain carries TRBV20-1 and TRBJ1-1; no reliable D call. This CDR3 is built from 11 residues. The germline CDR1 and CDR2 sequences are DFQATT and SNEGSKA (reference sequence). V was shortened by 6 bases and J by 4 bases, with 9 bases between the two germline ends.